The entry below describes one T cell receptor beta chain. This entry is derived from a study of blood T cell repertoires in COVID-19. Data came from immunoSEQ multiplex PCR; TCRdb stores just in-frame clones and leaves some out. Among roughly 440,000 clones, about 91% were seen once, and the ten largest hold approximately 12%. The V gene's germline CDR1 is SNHLY and CDR2 FYNNEI. This CDR3 comprises 14 residues. V lost 4 bases, J lost 8 bases, and 14 bases lay in between. This chain joins TRBV2 and TRBJ1-4, with TRBD1 as a possible D gene (5 bases). This clonotype was sampled from a woman between 45 and 65 years old with COVID-19, enrolled during active disease. The sample was peripheral blood. CDR3 residues: CASSGRGDGEKLFF. In DNA form, the CDR3 reads TGTGCCAGCAGTGGACGGGGGGATGGGGAAAAACTGTTTTTT.